The clone carrying this T cell receptor beta chain was seen a handful of times. Its antigen is unknown. The CDR3 loop spans 14 amino acids. Nominally healthy donors provided the samples, though records likely missed some immune exposures. This entry comes from a study of cytomegalovirus exposure and HLA in healthy donors. Researchers ran the PCR with 60 Vbeta and 13 Jbeta primers. The assay was immunoSEQ multiplex PCR, and TCRdb's table has in-frame clones only and misses some. The data show 130,000 or so clones, about 80% seen once. Study-wide results and caveats: The study flagged some 170 TCR beta chains as cytomegalovirus-associated. Researchers had no immune exposure information except CMV serostatus available.

The chain combines TRBV21-1 with TRBJ1-2. TRBV21-1 is labeled a pseudogene. Sequenced: PBMCs. The source of this sequence is a young man in good health and CMV-seronegative. The CDR3 DNA follows: TGTGCCAGCAGCAAAGGTCCGGGATCTAGGGGCTACACCTTC. Its protein product is CASSKGPGSRGYTF.